A few counts support the clone carrying this TCR beta chain. The antigen is unknown. The entry originates in a study of T-cell memory formation after mild COVID-19. Overall study findings and caveats: The main location of contracting CD4+ clones was CM and EM, and that of contracting CD8+ clones was EMRA. Whether day 37 second-wave clones are SARS-CoV-2-specific was not confirmed.

After 5'RACE with constant-segment primers, TCR alpha and TCR beta cDNA libraries carrying sample barcodes and UMIs were obtained. TCRdb recomputed calls from the 5' RACE reads with MiXCR, one row per CDR3 protein. The repertoire holds about 270,000 distinct CDR3 sequences, with about 20% as singletons. CDR1 is SGHRS, CDR2 YFSETQ, per germline. The CDR3 loop spans 16 amino acids. The V gene lost 0 bases and the J gene lost 6 bases, with 15 bases spanning the gap. The sample was PBMCs or a T cell subset sorted from them (not recorded which). The sequence was collected from a man aged 18 to 30 who had mild COVID-19 (a few samples of this study predate the infection). Cell type and time point are not known. The genes are TRBV5-1 and TRBJ2-2; D perhaps matches TRBD2 (6 bases). The CDR3 region has the DNA TGCGCCAGCAGCTTGGCTGCGGACGGAGGGCCCGGGGAGCTGTTTTTT. Translating gives CASSLAADGGPGELFF.